This T cell receptor beta chain came from a study of blood T cell repertoires in COVID-19. Turning to the study itself: Donors in the United States, Italy and Spain gave samples during acute or convalescent COVID-19. PBMCs, B-cell-depleted T cells, or T cells were the source of the cDNA or gDNA that made up the material.

Trimming pared 0 bases from V and 0 bases from J, leaving 15 bases between. The germline V gene encodes CDR1 LGHDT and CDR2 YNNKEL (reference sequence). The CDR3 length is 18 residues. This clone was seen a handful of times. In the original analysis: Reference gene primer amplification yielded estimated nucleated cell counts. Some clones are missing from TCRdb's copy, which holds only in-frame ones; the method was immunoSEQ multiplex PCR. V, J and clone size derive from that table, while D and trimming were established from the DNA sequence. The table includes tens of thousands of clones, 81% detected once.

The specimen sequenced was peripheral blood. The chain carries TRBV3-1 (or the pseudogene TRBV3-2) and TRBJ1-3; D remains ambiguous. This clonotype was obtained from a woman over 75 with active or convalescent COVID-19. This CDR3 reads CASSQEAALLISGNTIYF. DNA for the CDR3: TGTGCCAGCAGCCAAGAGGCGGCGCTATTAATCTCTGGAAACACCATATATTTT.